This T cell receptor beta chain stems from a study of blood T cell repertoires in COVID-19. The overall study: Collection of acute and convalescent COVID-19 samples took place in the United States, Italy and Spain. PBMCs, B-cell-depleted T cells, or T cells were the source of the cDNA or gDNA that made up the material.

The Seattle site enrolled patients during active infection and followed them longitudinally. CDR1 SGHRS and CDR2 YFSETQ come from the germline V gene. This CDR3 contains 15 residues. Losses at the gene ends were 5 bases for V and 1 base for J; bases not matched to a gene: 7. Original processing methods: Quantification of nucleated cells was approximated via reference gene primer amplification. Sequencing was performed with immunoSEQ multiplex PCR; in TCRdb, only in-frame clones are kept and a portion is missing. Clone size and the V and J calls come from that table; the DNA yielded D and trimming. The repertoire holds 150,000 to 200,000 clones, with about 81% as singletons.

The chain couples TRBV5-1 to TRBJ1-1; TRBD1 matches at 8 bases. Sample: peripheral blood. This receptor was taken from a woman of 80 years or more with COVID-19, enrolled during active disease. CDR3 nucleotides: TGCGCCAGCAGTAGACAGGGGATGACGAACACTGAAGCTTTCTTT. Residues: CASSRQGMTNTEAFF. The full variable domain, completed using reference TRBV5-1 and TRBJ1-1, is KAGVTQTPRYLIKTRGQQVTLSCSPISGHRSVSWYQQTPGQGLQFLFEYFSETQRNKGNFPGRFSGRQFSNSRSEMNVSTLELGDSALYLCASSRQGMTNTEAFFGQGTRLTVV.